Each of the 14 T cell receptor beta chains below was sequenced from the same sample in a study of control samples from healthy donors and cancer patients. Repertoires were generated with immunoSEQ multiplex PCR, while TCRdb's copy carries only in-frame clones and drops some. The data contain about 250,000 clones, around 80% of them singletons. Sequences were obtained from PBMCs. The receptors here all came from a woman aged 55-70 years with lung cancer.

The chain carries TRBV7-2 and TRBJ1-5; 8 nucleotides match TRBD1. The CDR3 contains 15 residues. The germline CDR1 and CDR2 sequences are SGHTA and FQGNSA. Germline trimming cut 5 bases from V and 5 bases from J; bases unmatched to any gene: 8. The CDR3 sequence is CASSTRQGPDQPQHF. The CDR3 DNA reads as TGTGCCAGCAGCACCCGACAGGGGCCGGATCAGCCCCAGCATTTT.

The genes are TRBV6-2 or TRBV6-3 and TRBJ2-2; TRBD2 matches 12 bases. The V and J ends lost 2 bases and 7 bases, in that order; junction bases with no gene match: 5. The V gene's germline CDR1 is MNHEY and CDR2 SVGEGT. This CDR3 is 16 amino acids long. The DNA of the CDR3 is TGTGCCAGCAGTTACGTGGCTAGCGGGAGGGACGGGGAGCTGTTTTTT. Its protein product is CASSYVASGRDGELFF.

This chain connects TRBV6-4 to TRBJ1-3, with unresolved D. V lost 3 bases to trimming and J lost 9 bases, with 12 bases between them. This CDR3 contains 13 residues. Germline CDR1 reads MRHNA; CDR2 reads SNTAGT. The CDR3 sequence: CASSETLGSTIYF. The CDR3 DNA reads as TGTGCCAGCAGTGAAACCCTCGGGAGCACCATATATTTT.

V gene TRBV5-8 combines with J gene TRBJ1-1; D remains unclear. In germline, CDR1 is SGHTS, CDR2 YDEGEE. This CDR3 contains 15 residues. Trimming stripped 3 bases from V and 2 bases from J, with 14 bases between. CDR3 residues: CASSYGPEPNTEAFF. CDR3 sequence (DNA): TGTGCCAGCAGCTACGGACCGGAACCCAACACTGAAGCTTTCTTT.

The chain carries TRBV30 and TRBJ2-1; the match to TRBD2 covers 9 bases. The trim removed 3 bases at V and 7 bases at J, leaving 13 bases unmatched. The CDR3 runs to 16 residues. Germline CDR1 is GTSNPN and CDR2 is SVGIG (reference sequence). The CDR3 coding sequence is TGTGCCTGGAGGAATAGCGGGAGCCAACGCCGGAATGAGCAGTTCTTC. Its translation: CAWRNSGSQRRNEQFF.

The V and J genes are TRBV11-3 and TRBJ2-5; TRBD2 might be the D (6 bases). V dropped 5 bases and J dropped 4 bases, with 17 bases sitting between them. Germline values: CDR1 SGHNT, CDR2 YENEEA. The CDR3 runs 15 residues. The chain's CDR3 is CASSTSLWGGETQYF. DNA for the CDR3: TGTGCCAGCAGCACTAGCCTGTGGGGCGGAGAGACCCAGTACTTC.

The chain is built from TRBV6-5 and TRBJ2-2; D may correspond to TRBD1 or TRBD2 (5 bases each). The V end was cut by 6 bases, the J end by 0 bases, with 5 bases between. The CDR3 length is 13 residues. In germline, CDR1 is MNHEY, CDR2 SVGAGI. The CDR3 nucleotides are TGTGCCAGCAGGGGACCGAACACCGGGGAGCTGTTTTTT. As protein: CASRGPNTGELFF.

This clone has only one observation. The genes are TRBV30 and TRBJ1-6; no firm D call. The CDR3 is 15 residues long. V lost 0 bases, J lost 3 bases, and 9 bases lay in between. Germline V gene lookup returns CDR1 GTSNPN and CDR2 SVGIG (reference sequence). The CDR3 DNA reads TGTGCCTGGAGTGTACTTTCGTACTATAATTCACCCCTCCACTTT. Amino acid sequence: CAWSVLSYYNSPLHF.

The chain uses TRBV6-2 or TRBV6-3 and TRBJ2-7; 7 nucleotides agree with TRBD1. Trimming removed 5 bases from V and 7 bases from J; junction bases left unmatched: 11. Germline V gene data show CDR1 as MNHEY and CDR2 as SVGEGT. CDR3 length: 14 residues. This CDR3 is CASSRQGTGREQYF. The CDR3 DNA reads TGTGCCAGCAGTCGACAGGGTACTGGAAGAGAGCAGTACTTC.

The chain joins TRBV9 to TRBJ1-4; D is unclear. V lost 0 bases and J 4 bases, leaving 7 bases between the germline ends. Germline V gene sequence: CDR1 SGDLS, CDR2 YYNGEE. The CDR3 length is 14 residues. CDR3 sequence (DNA): TGTGCCAGCAGCGTAGATGTCCTTAATGAAAAACTGTTTTTT. It encodes CASSVDVLNEKLFF.

This clone was detected once. CDR3 sequence: CASSQSGYGAGVDLFTDTQYF. CDR3 in DNA: TGCGCCAGCAGTCAATCAGGTTACGGGGCGGGAGTGGATCTTTTCACAGATACGCAGTATTTT. This chain links TRBV23-1 with TRBJ2-3; 7 bases are shared with TRBD2. TRBV23-1 is recorded as an ORF, its role being uncertain. J lost 2 bases, V lost 0 bases, and 20 bases had no gene match. This CDR3 is 21 amino acids long.

V usage is TRBV5-6 and J usage is TRBJ2-7, with no clear D. V was cut by 0 bases and J by 0 bases, with 4 bases left in between. Germline-derived CDR1 and CDR2 are SGHDT and YYEEEE. The CDR3 runs 13 residues. Here the CDR3 reads CASSLGFSYEQYF. The CDR3 DNA sequence: TGTGCCAGCAGCTTGGGGTTCTCCTACGAGCAGTACTTC.

The chain is built from TRBV3-1 (or the pseudogene TRBV3-2) and TRBJ1-3, with a possible D match to TRBD1 (6 bases). The V gene lost 10 bases and the J gene lost 2 bases, with 12 bases spanning the gap. Per the germline V gene, CDR1 is LGHDT and CDR2 is YNNKEL (reference sequence). This CDR3 spans 13 amino acids. The CDR3 DNA follows: TGTGCCACGCGGACAGCCACTGGAAACACCATATATTTT. It yields the protein CATRTATGNTIYF.

The chain combines TRBV5-1 with TRBJ1-3; D gene unclear. In germline, CDR1 is SGHRS, CDR2 YFSETQ. The CDR3 has 16 residues. V was pared by 0 bases and J by 3 bases, with 13 bases between. The CDR3 loop is CASSLGPREDGNTIYF. The DNA for the CDR3 is TGCGCCAGCAGCTTGGGACCAAGGGAGGATGGAAACACCATATATTTT.